The source of this TCR beta chain is a study of Graves' ophthalmopathy and Graves' hyperthyroidism. The authors amplified TCR beta CDR3 regions from RNA transcripts. An opening RT-PCR round employed HTBI primers and preceded a second-round multiplex PCR. TCRdb re-called the multiplex PCR reads with MiXCR, one entry per CDR3 protein. Altogether some 400,000 distinct CDR3 sequences are present, 15% to 20% being singletons, with the ten largest covering roughly 1.6%. The sample holds many counts of this clonotype. The CDR3 is made up of 13 amino acids. V was cut by 3 bases and J by 1 base, with 9 bases left in between. Germline V gene lookup returns CDR1 DFQATT and CDR2 SNEGSKA (reference sequence). The authors isolated PBMCs from 9.5 to 10 ml of fresh peripheral blood.

Sequenced sample: peripheral blood. The V and J genes are TRBV20-1 and TRBJ1-2, with D possibly TRBD1 on 5 matching bases. This TCR was sampled from a woman between 18 and 29 years old with Graves' ophthalmopathy. Written as DNA, the CDR3 is TGCAGTGCTAGGGGGCAGGGTAACTATGGCTACACCTTC. Residues: CSARGQGNYGYTF.